Sequencing of this T cell receptor beta chain was carried out in a study of beta chain features in type 1 diabetes. In the study overall: The patients were much like the healthy donors in age, gender and cell yields. Study outcomes and limitations: The VDJ junctions of type 1 diabetes patients carried fewer insertions and more deletions.

The investigators reverse transcribed all of the isolated RNA, so they sequenced expressed TCRB transcripts. Assay: immunoSEQ multiplex PCR; the TCRdb copy retains only in-frame clones and omits some. The data show roughly 240,000 clones, roughly 13% seen once. Trimming removed 7 bases from V and 0 bases from J, with 13 bases in between. The CDR3 length is 14 residues. Germline CDR1 is MDHEN and CDR2 is SYDVKM. Sort purity for all populations was recorded as exceeding 98%. This clone showed up just a few times. No antigen is known for it. This rearrangement joins TRBV28 to TRBJ2-7; tentative D call: TRBD1 (5 bases). The sequencing sample was made of naive CD4+ T cells from blood. The clonotype comes from a woman aged 40-49 years in good health. The CDR3 DNA reads TGTGCCAGCACCTCAGGGTTGGGCTCCTACGAGCAGTACTTC. It codes for CASTSGLGSYEQYF. The variable domain in full, with the rest retrieved from reference TRBV28 and TRBJ2-7, is DVKVTQSSRYLVKRTGEKVFLECVQDMDHENMFWYRQDPGLGLRLIYFSYDVKMKEKGDIPEGYSVSREKKERFSLILESASTNQTSMYLCASTSGLGSYEQYFGPGTRLTVT.